The rows below give T cell receptor beta chains drawn from one sample of a study of OX40 agonist ivuxolimab in advanced cancers. Generated by immunoSEQ multiplex PCR, the TCRdb table keeps only in-frame clones and is missing some. The repertoire holds tens of thousands of clones, with just over 85% as singletons. Here the sequenced sample was CD4+ or CD8+ T cells sorted from blood, taken in a trial of the OX40 agonist ivuxolimab. These receptors were collected from an adult with an advanced solid tumor such as melanoma, head and neck, liver or kidney cancer. The CDR3 runs from the conserved cysteine through the conserved F or W. A D gene is named only where the DNA matches it firmly. Not all rows give a size; the values are once, few, many and, for expanded clones, a class.

clone size	D gene	V gene	J gene	CDR3 protein	CDR3 DNA
few	NA	TRBV5-6	TRBJ2-5	CASSLILFVGGQETQYF	TGTGCCAGCAGCTTAATCCTGTTCGTTGGCGGACAAGAGACCCAGTACTTC
NA	TRBD2	TRBV11-1	TRBJ2-4	CASSPRLAGENIQYF	TGTGCCAGCAGCCCCCGACTAGCGGGAGAAAACATTCAGTACTTC
once	NA	TRBV6-1	TRBJ2-7	CASSPPEGGWLEQYF	TGTGCCAGCAGTCCCCCGGAGGGCGGGTGGCTCGAGCAGTACTTC
once	NA	TRBV4-3	TRBJ2-2	CASSQVADANTGELFF	TGCGCCAGCAGCCAAGTAGCGGACGCGAACACCGGGGAGCTGTTTTTT
NA	TRBD2	TRBV5-6	TRBJ2-7	CASSLGGYYEQYF	TGTGCCAGCAGCCTGGGGGGGTACTACGAGCAGTACTTC
once	TRBD1	TRBV4-3	TRBJ2-1	CASSQYRGSYNEQFF	TGCGCCAGCAGCCAGTACAGGGGATCCTACAATGAGCAGTTCTTC
NA	TRBD1	TRBV6-5	TRBJ1-2	CASSGQGPDGYTF	TGTGCCAGCAGTGGACAGGGACCGGATGGCTACACCTTC
NA	NA	TRBV4-3	TRBJ1-5	CASSQDSQGEPQHF	TGCGCCAGCAGCCAAGATAGTCAGGGTGAGCCCCAGCATTTT
NA	NA	TRBV19	TRBJ2-3	CASSLSGRPDTQYF	TGTGCCAGTAGCCTATCGGGGCGGCCAGATACGCAGTATTTT
once	NA	TRBV6-1	TRBJ2-3	CASGLGGGEWDTQYF	TGTGCCAGCGGGTTGGGGGGTGGGGAGTGGGATACGCAGTATTTT
NA	NA	TRBV7-2	TRBJ2-7	CASSLERIREQYF	TGTGCCAGCAGCTTAGAGAGGATACGCGAGCAGTACTTC
few	NA	TRBV5-1	TRBJ1-2	CASSLGGSSGYTF	TGCGCCAGCAGCTTGGGGGGATCGTCTGGCTACACCTTC
few	TRBD2	TRBV10-3	TRBJ2-7	CATLGLAGDSYEQYF	TGTGCCACCCTTGGACTAGCGGGAGACTCCTACGAGCAGTACTTC
once	NA	TRBV7-6	TRBJ1-3	CASSPRQGLTGNTIYF	TGTGCCAGCAGCCCGAGGCAGGGGCTAACTGGAAACACCATATATTTT
few	NA	TRBV7-9	TRBJ1-5	CASSFGQNQPQHF	TGTGCCAGCAGCTTTGGACAGAATCAGCCCCAGCATTTT
once	NA	TRBV20-1	TRBJ2-5	CSAREVETQYF	TGCAGTGCTAGAGAGGTAGAGACCCAGTACTTC
NA	TRBD1	TRBV11-1	TRBJ2-5	CASSSRDRGFRETQYF	TGTGCCAGCAGCTCACGAGACAGGGGGTTTAGGGAGACCCAGTACTTC
NA	NA	TRBV6-5	TRBJ2-7	CAAGQGLYREQYF	TGTGCCGCGGGGCAGGGGCTTTATAGAGAGCAGTACTTC
NA	TRBD2	TRBV19	TRBJ2-3	CASRASGTPGRRTQYF	TGTGCCAGTAGAGCTAGCGGGACTCCGGGTCGGCGTACGCAGTATTTT
NA	NA	TRBV30	TRBJ1-2	CAWSVLGRNYGYTF	TGTGCCTGGAGTGTACTTGGCAGAAACTATGGCTACACCTTC
NA	NA	TRBV7-3	TRBJ1-1	CASSKDRLNTEAFF	TGTGCCAGCAGCAAAGACAGGTTGAACACTGAAGCTTTCTTT
NA	NA	TRBV5-1	TRBJ2-2	CASSWTAPNTGELFF	TGCGCCAGCAGCTGGACAGCTCCGAACACCGGGGAGCTGTTTTTT
few	TRBD2	TRBV5-6	TRBJ2-5	CASSLYGLAGMETQYF	TGTGCCAGCAGCTTGTATGGACTAGCGGGAATGGAGACCCAGTACTTC